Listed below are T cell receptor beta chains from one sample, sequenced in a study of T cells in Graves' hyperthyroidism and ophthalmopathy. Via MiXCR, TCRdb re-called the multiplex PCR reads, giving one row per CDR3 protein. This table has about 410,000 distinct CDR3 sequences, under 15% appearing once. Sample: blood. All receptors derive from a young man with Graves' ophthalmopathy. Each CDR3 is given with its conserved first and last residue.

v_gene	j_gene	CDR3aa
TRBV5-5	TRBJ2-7	CASSLGGRPNSYEQYF
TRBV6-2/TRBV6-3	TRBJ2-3	CASRSLRDTQYF
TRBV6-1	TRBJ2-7	CASRKGTGTTSGEQYF
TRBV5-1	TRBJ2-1	CASSPSQQYNEQFF
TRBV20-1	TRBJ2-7	CSAETSEGYEQYF
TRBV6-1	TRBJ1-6	CASSPRGPRARDSPLHF
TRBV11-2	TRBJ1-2	CASSPGTDPGYTF
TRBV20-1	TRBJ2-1	CSGTPGLAGGSSYNEQFF
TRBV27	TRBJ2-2	CASSFGGGHGELFF
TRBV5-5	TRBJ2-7	CASSLDSLDGYEQYF
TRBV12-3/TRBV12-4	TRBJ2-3	CASSLLTSCLYF
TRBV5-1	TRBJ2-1	CASSPDASGGFNEQFF
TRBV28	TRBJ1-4	CASSFGPTNEKLFF
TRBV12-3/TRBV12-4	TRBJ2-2	CASSLGTGELFF
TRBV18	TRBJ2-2	CASSFRDLNTGELFF
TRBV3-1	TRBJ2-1	CASSLHGGSSYNEQFF
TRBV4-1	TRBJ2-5	CASSHTGTSGETQYF
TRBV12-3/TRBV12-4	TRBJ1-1	CASSFWNTEAFF
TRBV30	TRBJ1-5	CAWSGNPNQPQHF
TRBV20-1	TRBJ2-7	CSARDKRELYEQYF
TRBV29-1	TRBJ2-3	CSVEDREPDTQYF
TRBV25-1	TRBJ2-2	CASRQGNLGELFF
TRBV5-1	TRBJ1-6	CASSLAPNDGNSPLHF
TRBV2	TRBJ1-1	CASSEGGAEAFF
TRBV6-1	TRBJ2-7	CASSEGSQYEQYF
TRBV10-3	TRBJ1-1	CAITVSGSRMGTEAFF
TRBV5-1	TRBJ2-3	CASSLGTNSANTQYF
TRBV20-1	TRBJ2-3	CSARGLANADTQYF
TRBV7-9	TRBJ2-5	CASSPQGLAGAGETQYF
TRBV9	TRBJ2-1	CASNRGGGGPHNEQFF
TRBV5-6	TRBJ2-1	CASHVYYNEQFF
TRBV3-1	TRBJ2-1	CASSPPWGGRFYEQFF
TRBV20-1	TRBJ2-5	CSACKAGGQETQYF
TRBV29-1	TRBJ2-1	CSADRGASGEQFF
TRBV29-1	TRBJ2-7	CSASGSANSYEQYF
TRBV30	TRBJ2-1	CAFTRVDEQFF
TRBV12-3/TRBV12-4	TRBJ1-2	CASSSGNGYTF
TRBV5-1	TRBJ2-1	CASSTGLNNEQFF
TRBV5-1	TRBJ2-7	CASSLDVANPSVEQYF
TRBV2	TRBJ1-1	CASSEEDDEAFF
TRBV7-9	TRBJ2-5	CASSWASGGAETQYF
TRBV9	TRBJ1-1	CASSAQGQGNTEAFF
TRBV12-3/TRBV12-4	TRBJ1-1	CASSSQGGDTEAFF
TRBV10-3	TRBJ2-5	CASSYRGDSPAETQYF
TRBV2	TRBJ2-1	CASRRGNEQFF
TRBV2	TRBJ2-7	CATRFPGLAVEQYF
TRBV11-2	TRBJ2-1	CASSVTSGGINNEQFF